This is a list of T cell receptor beta chains from one sample in a study of T-cell reconstitution after alpha-beta-depleted transplantation in children. TCRdb reanalysed the PCR reads using MiXCR and keeps one entry per CDR3 protein. Found here are 90,000 to 100,000 distinct CDR3 sequences, more than 20% of them singletons; the top ten hold roughly a fifth. The specimen was PBMCs, collected before TCRalphabeta/CD19-depleted stem cell transplant. The source of these receptors is a boy aged 2-9 years with acute lymphoblastic leukemia, due to receive a stem cell transplant. The CDR3 runs from the conserved cysteine through the conserved F or W. A D gene is named only where the DNA matches it firmly. Clone size is not always given. Where it is, it says once, few, many or a class for expanded clones.

j_call clone_size v_call d_call cdr3_nt cdr3_aa
TRBJ2-3 . TRBV28 . TGTGCCAGCATGAAGAATTCCCCAACTAGCACAGATACGCAGTATTTT CASMKNSPTSTDTQYF
TRBJ2-1 . TRBV20-1 . TGCAGTGCTAGTTGGGGTGAGCAGTTCTTC CSASWGEQFF
TRBJ2-2 few TRBV9 . TGTGCCAGCAGCGCGAGCGGGACATTGACCGGGGAGCTGTTTTTT CASSASGTLTGELFF
TRBJ2-5 few TRBV9 . TGTGCCAGCAGCCCTAGAAGCGGAGGGGCAGAGACCCAGTACTTC CASSPRSGGAETQYF
TRBJ2-2 . TRBV5-1 . TGCGCCAGCCTTCCAGGGACTTCACGTAAAACCGGGGAGCTGTTTTTT CASLPGTSRKTGELFF
TRBJ2-3 few TRBV7-2 TRBD2 TGTGCCAGCAGCTCCGGCGGGGGGGATACGCAGTATTTT CASSSGGGDTQYF
TRBJ2-1 few TRBV3-1 TRBD2 TGTGCCAGCAGAAACCTAGCGGGAGCCCGCTACAATGAGCAGTTCTTC CASRNLAGARYNEQFF
TRBJ2-5 . TRBV25-1 . TGTGCCAGCAGTGAGAACGGGGGAGAGACCCAGTACTTC CASSENGGETQYF
TRBJ2-5 few TRBV7-8 TRBD2 TGTGCCAGCAGCGACGACTTGGCTAGCGGAGCAGAGACCCAGTACTTC CASSDDLASGAETQYF
TRBJ2-1 . TRBV19 TRBD1 TGTGCCAGTACCATGGGACAGGGGATGAGAAATGAGCAGTTCTTC CASTMGQGMRNEQFF
TRBJ2-7 . TRBV15 . TGTGCCACCAGCAGAGATCCGTGGGGGCCCTACGAGCAGTACTTC CATSRDPWGPYEQYF
TRBJ1-4 few TRBV3-1 . TGTGCCAGCAGCCGGGGAACCTCTTCAACTAATGAAAAACTGTTTTTT CASSRGTSSTNEKLFF
TRBJ2-5 . TRBV11-2 TRBD2 TGTGCCAGCAGCTTAGGGTCCCCCACTAGCGGTTCCCAAGAGACCCAGTACTTC CASSLGSPTSGSQETQYF
TRBJ1-5 . TRBV6-5 . TGTGCCAGCAGTTACGCTACCGAGAATCAGCCCCAGCATTTT CASSYATENQPQHF
TRBJ2-7 . TRBV3-1 . TGTGCCAGCAGCCAAGACCGGTATAGCGGAGTCACGCAGTACTTC CASSQDRYSGVTQYF
TRBJ2-6 . TRBV5-6 . TGTGCCAGCAGTTCTCGGGACATTCCCTCTGGGGCCAACGTCCTGACTTTC CASSSRDIPSGANVLTF
TRBJ2-1 few TRBV7-2 . TGTGCCAGCAGCTTACTTCGACGGAACAATGAGCAGTTCTTC CASSLLRRNNEQFF
TRBJ2-1 . TRBV20-1 . TGCAGTGCTAGAGTACACGCTAGCGGAGGGGGTTACAATGAGCAGTTCTTC CSARVHASGGGYNEQFF
TRBJ2-7 . TRBV5-1 . TGCGCCAGCAGCCCAGCGGGTGGATTACGCGAGCAGTACTTC CASSPAGGLREQYF
TRBJ1-2 few TRBV29-1 . TGCAGCGTTGCGGGGAATAGCCAGGCTGGCTACACCTTC CSVAGNSQAGYTF
TRBJ2-3 . TRBV5-6 . TGTGCCAGCAGCTCTATAGCGGAGGGGGGCACAGATACGCAGTATTTT CASSSIAEGGTDTQYF
TRBJ2-1 . TRBV7-8 . TGTGCCAGCAGCTGGACCGGGACACCTTCCTACAATGAGCAGTTCTTC CASSWTGTPSYNEQFF
TRBJ2-1 . TRBV19 . TGTGCCAGTAGTATAGGGCAGGGGATTGGCAATGAGCAGTTCTTC CASSIGQGIGNEQFF
TRBJ2-3 . TRBV7-3 TRBD2 TGTGCCAGCAGCCCGACTAGCGGAGGAGGGGATACGCAGTATTTT CASSPTSGGGDTQYF
TRBJ1-5 . TRBV20-1 . TGCAGTGCCCTGGGAGGGGTAACTCACCCCCAGCATTTT CSALGGVTHPQHF
TRBJ1-2 . TRBV3-1 . TGTGCCAGCAGCTGGGACGGCTCCTATGGCTACACCTTC CASSWDGSYGYTF
TRBJ1-5 few TRBV28 TRBD1 TGTGCCAGCAGGACAGGGGGCGGCCAGCCCCAGCATTTT CASRTGGGQPQHF
TRBJ2-6 . TRBV15 . TGTGCCACCAGCAGCGGGGACTCTGGGGCCAACGTCCTGACTTTC CATSSGDSGANVLTF
TRBJ2-1 . TRBV5-6 TRBD1 TGTGCCAGCAGCTGGGGACAGGGGACTGAGCAGTTCTTC CASSWGQGTEQFF
TRBJ2-5 . TRBV5-5 TRBD2 TGTGCCAGCAGCACCGGACTAGCGGACTATGAGACCCAGTACTTC CASSTGLADYETQYF
TRBJ2-3 few TRBV6-5 . TGTGCCAGCAGAAGCGAAGATACGCAGTATTTT CASRSEDTQYF
TRBJ2-7 . TRBV7-9 . TGTGCCAGCAGCTCGGACTATTCAAAGGGGTACGAGCAGTACTTC CASSSDYSKGYEQYF
TRBJ2-2 few TRBV28 . TGTGCCAGCAGTTTATTCGGCCAGGGATTCACCGGGGAGCTGTTTTTT CASSLFGQGFTGELFF
TRBJ2-1 . TRBV24-1 TRBD1 TGTGCCACCAGCGACGACGTGGTTGACAGGGCCGAGCAGTTCTTC CATSDDVVDRAEQFF
TRBJ2-2 . TRBV9 . TGTGCCAGCAGCGTAAAGGTTAGCGCCCCTCCCACCGGGGAGCTGTTTTTT CASSVKVSAPPTGELFF
TRBJ2-6 . TRBV4-3 TRBD1 TGCGCCAGCAGCCAAGAAGGGGGCGCGGGTGGGGCCAACGTCCTGACTTTC CASSQEGGAGGANVLTF
TRBJ2-1 . TRBV7-2 . TGTGCCAGCAGCTCATCCGGGAGTGGGGCCTACAATGAGCAGTTCTTC CASSSSGSGAYNEQFF
TRBJ2-3 . TRBV15 . TGTGCCACCAGCAGCGAGCGGAGGGCCCGGGTAGATACGCAGTATTTT CATSSERRARVDTQYF
TRBJ2-1 . TRBV2 TRBD1 TGTGCCAGCAGTGCTCACAGGACAGGGGTCAACAATGAGCAGTTCTTC CASSAHRTGVNNEQFF
TRBJ2-7 few TRBV9 TRBD2 TGTGCCAGCAGCGTAGGGGGGGGAGGCGGCGACGAGCAGTACTTC CASSVGGGGGDEQYF
TRBJ1-5 . TRBV5-5 . TGTGCCAGCAGCTGGGGGGGGACGGAAAATCAGCCCCAGCATTTT CASSWGGTENQPQHF
TRBJ2-7 few TRBV28 TRBD2 TGTGCCAGCAGTTATCTAGCGGAGGACTACGAGCAGTACTTC CASSYLAEDYEQYF
TRBJ1-2 few TRBV6-1 . TGTGCCAGCACCCGGACGCACGACTACACCTTC CASTRTHDYTF
TRBJ2-1 few TRBV7-2 TRBD2 TGTGCCAGCAGCGGATTTAGCTGGCGACTAGCGGAGATGAGCTCCTACAATGAGCAGTTCTTC CASSGFSWRLAEMSSYNEQFF
TRBJ2-3 . TRBV7-7 . TGTGCCAGCAGCCGAGACACGGGGAGCACAGATACGCAGTATTTT CASSRDTGSTDTQYF
TRBJ2-1 . TRBV20-1 . TGCAGTGCTCAAAACTCAGCGGAGGGGCCGATCGGAGAGCAGTTCTTC CSAQNSAEGPIGEQFF
TRBJ2-3 . TRBV4-3 . TGCGCCAGCAGCCCTTATAGCCGGGGGGATACGCAGTATTTT CASSPYSRGDTQYF
TRBJ2-5 many TRBV20-1 . TGCAGTGCTAGAGTTCAGGGGCTGGATGAGACCCAGTACTTC CSARVQGLDETQYF
TRBJ1-1 few TRBV7-9 . TGTGCCAGCAGCTCCAAGGAGAACACTGAAGCTTTCTTT CASSSKENTEAFF
TRBJ2-7 few TRBV29-1 . TGCAGCGTTGAAGGAGGGGGAGGGGATGCCTACGAGCAGTACTTC CSVEGGGGDAYEQYF
TRBJ2-2 . TRBV4-1 . TGCGCCAGCAGCCAAGATGTCTCGGTGTCCGGGGAGCTGTTTTTT CASSQDVSVSGELFF
TRBJ1-5 . TRBV4-1 . TGCGCCAGCAGCCAAGACGGGGGGGGGAATCAGCCCCAGCATTTT CASSQDGGGNQPQHF
TRBJ2-7 many TRBV5-1 TRBD2 TGCGCCAGCAGCTTGGGCGGGAGCGAGCAGTACTTC CASSLGGSEQYF